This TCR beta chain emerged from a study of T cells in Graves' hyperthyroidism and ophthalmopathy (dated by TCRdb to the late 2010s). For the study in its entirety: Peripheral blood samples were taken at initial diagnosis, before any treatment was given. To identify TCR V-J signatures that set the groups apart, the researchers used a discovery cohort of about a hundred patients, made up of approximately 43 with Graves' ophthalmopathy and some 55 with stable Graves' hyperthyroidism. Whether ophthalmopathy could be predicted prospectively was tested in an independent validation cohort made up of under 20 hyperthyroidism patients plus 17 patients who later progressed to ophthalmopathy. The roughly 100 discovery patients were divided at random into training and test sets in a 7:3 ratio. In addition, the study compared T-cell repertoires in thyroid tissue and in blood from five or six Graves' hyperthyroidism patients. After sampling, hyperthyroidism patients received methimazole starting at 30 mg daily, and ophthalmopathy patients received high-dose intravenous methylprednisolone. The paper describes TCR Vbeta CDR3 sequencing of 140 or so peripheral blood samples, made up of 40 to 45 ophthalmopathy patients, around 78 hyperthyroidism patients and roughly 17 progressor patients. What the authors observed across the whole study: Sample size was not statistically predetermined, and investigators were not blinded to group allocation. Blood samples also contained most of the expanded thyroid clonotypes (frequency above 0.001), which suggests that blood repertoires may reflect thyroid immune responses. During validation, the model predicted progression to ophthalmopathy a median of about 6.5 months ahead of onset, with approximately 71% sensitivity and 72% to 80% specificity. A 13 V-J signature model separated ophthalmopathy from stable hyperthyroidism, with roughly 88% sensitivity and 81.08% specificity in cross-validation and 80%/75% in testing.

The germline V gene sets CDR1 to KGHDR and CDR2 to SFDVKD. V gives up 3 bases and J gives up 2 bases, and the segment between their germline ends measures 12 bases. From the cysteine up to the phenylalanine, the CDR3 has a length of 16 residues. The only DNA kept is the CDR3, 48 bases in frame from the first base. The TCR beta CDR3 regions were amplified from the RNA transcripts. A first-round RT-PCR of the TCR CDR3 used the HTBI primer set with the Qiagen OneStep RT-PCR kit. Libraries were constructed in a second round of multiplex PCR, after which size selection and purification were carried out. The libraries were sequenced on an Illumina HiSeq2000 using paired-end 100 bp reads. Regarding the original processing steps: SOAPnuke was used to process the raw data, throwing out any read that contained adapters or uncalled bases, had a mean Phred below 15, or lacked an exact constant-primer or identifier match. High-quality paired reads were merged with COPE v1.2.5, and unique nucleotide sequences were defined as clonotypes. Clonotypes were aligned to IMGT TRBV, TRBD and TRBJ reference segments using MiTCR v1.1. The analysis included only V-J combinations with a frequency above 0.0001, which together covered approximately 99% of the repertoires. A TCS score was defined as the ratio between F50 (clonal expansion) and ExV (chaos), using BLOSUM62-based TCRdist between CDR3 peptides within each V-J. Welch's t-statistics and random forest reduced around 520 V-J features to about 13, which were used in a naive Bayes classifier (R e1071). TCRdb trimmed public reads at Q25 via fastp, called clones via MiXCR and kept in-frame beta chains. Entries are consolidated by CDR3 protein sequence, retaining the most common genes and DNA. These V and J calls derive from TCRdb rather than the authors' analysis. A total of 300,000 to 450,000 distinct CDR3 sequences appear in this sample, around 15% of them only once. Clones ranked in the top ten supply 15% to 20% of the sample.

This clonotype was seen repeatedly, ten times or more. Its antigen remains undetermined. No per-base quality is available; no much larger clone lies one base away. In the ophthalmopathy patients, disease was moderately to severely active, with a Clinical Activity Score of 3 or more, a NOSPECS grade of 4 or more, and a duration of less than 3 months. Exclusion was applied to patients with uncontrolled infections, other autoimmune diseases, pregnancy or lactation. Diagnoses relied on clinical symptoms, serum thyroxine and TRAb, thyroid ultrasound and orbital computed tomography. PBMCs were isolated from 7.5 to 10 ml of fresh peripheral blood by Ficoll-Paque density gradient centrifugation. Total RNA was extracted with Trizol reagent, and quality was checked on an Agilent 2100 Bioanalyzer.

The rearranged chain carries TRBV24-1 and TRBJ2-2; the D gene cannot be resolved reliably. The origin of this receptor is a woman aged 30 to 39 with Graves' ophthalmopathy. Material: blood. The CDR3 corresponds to CATSDPLPRNTGELFF. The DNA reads TGTGCCACCAGTGATCCCCTCCCGCGAAACACCGGGGAGCTGTTTTTT.